This T cell receptor (beta chain) was sequenced during a study of T cell responses to AZD1222 COVID-19 vaccine. The CDR3 spans 15 residues. V dropped 0 bases and J dropped 2 bases, with 11 bases sitting between them. Per germline, CDR1 SGHNT and CDR2 YYREEE (reference sequence). The table lists this clone with a count of one. The target antigen is unknown. General study findings and limits: Vaccination with two AZD1222 doses was followed by a rise in Spike-specific TCR breadth and depth. White British donors predominated, females outnumbered males, and clonal diversity was possibly underestimated.

Repertoires were generated with immunoSEQ multiplex PCR, while TCRdb's copy carries only in-frame clones and drops some. The table records more than 70,000 clones, roughly 88% of them present only once. This sample comprised peripheral blood, obtained on day 0 of MenACWY control vaccination. The TCR was taken from an adult in good health. The chain joins TRBV5-4 to TRBJ1-2, with D hard to call. The CDR3 sequence: CASSLGRVGNYGYTF. Here the CDR3 DNA reads TGTGCCAGCAGCTTGGGTAGGGTTGGCAACTATGGCTACACCTTC.